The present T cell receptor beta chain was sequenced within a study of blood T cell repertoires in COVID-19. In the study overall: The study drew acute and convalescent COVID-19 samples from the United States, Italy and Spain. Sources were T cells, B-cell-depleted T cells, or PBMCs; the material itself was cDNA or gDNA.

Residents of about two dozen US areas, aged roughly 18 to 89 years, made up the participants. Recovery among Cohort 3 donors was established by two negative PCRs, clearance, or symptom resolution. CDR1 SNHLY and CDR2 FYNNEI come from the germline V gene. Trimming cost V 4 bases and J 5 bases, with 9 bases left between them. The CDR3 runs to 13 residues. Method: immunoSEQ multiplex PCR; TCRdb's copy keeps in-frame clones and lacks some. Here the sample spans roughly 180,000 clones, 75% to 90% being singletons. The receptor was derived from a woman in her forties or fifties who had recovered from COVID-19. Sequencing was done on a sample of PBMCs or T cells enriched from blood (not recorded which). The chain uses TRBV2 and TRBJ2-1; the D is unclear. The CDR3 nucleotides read TGTGCCAGCAGTGGTGGCGGTGACAATGAGCAGTTCTTC. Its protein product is CASSGGGDNEQFF.